The source of this TCR beta chain is a study of neurological immune-mediated disorders. V was pared by 4 bases and J by 4 bases, with 15 bases between. CDR1 and CDR2 (germline): SGHDT, YYEEEE. The CDR3 has 14 amino acids. Many counts were recorded for this clonotype. One entry per CDR3 protein, called by TCRdb with MiXCR from the 5' RACE reads. The table includes roughly 74,000 distinct CDR3 sequences, around 5.5% detected once. This clonotype was sampled from a man between 18 and 35 years old with multiple sclerosis. Material for sequencing was PBMCs. The chain employs TRBV5-6 and TRBJ2-7; D is possibly TRBD1 (6 bases). The CDR3 DNA sequence: TGTGCCAGCAGCATCTCCCAGGGGAAGTACGAGCAGTACTTC. Amino acid sequence: CASSISQGKYEQYF.